This TCR beta chain was sequenced during a study of blood T cell repertoires in COVID-19. Study details: Acute-phase and convalescent COVID-19 samples originated in the United States, Italy and Spain. In each case, the material was cDNA or gDNA derived from T cells, B-cell-depleted T cells, or PBMCs.

CDR1 is MNHEY and CDR2 is SVGAGI in the germline V gene. The CDR3 is 14 amino acids. The V gene lost 6 bases and the J gene lost 1 base, with 12 bases spanning the gap. In the study's own analysis: Estimates of nucleated cell counts were drawn from the amplification of reference gene primers. Libraries were prepared by immunoSEQ multiplex PCR; TCRdb keeps only in-frame clonotypes and omits some of them. The DNA gave D and trimming, while V, J and clone size come from that table. The sample has approximately 250,000 clones; 84% are singletons. The receptor comes from a middle-aged woman who had recovered from COVID-19. The gene calls are TRBV6-5 and TRBJ1-1; D call uncertain. Sequenced material: peripheral blood. The CDR3 DNA sequence: TGTGCCAGCAGACTAGGGCTCGGGAACACTGAAGCTTTCTTT. Translating gives CASRLGLGNTEAFF.